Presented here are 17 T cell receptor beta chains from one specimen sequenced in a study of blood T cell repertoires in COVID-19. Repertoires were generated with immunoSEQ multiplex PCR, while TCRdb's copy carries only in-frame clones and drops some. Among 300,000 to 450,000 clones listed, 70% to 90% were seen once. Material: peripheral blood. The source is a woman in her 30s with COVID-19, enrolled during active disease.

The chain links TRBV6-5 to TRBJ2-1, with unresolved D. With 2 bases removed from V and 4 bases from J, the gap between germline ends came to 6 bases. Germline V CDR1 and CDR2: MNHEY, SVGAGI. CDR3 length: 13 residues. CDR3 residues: CASSYGQYNEQFF. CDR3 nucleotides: TGTGCCAGCAGTTACGGGCAGTACAATGAGCAGTTCTTC.

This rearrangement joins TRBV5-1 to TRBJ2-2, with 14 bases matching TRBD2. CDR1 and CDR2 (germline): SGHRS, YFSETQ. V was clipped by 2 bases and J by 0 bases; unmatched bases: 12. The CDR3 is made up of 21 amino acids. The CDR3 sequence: CASSLTVLGLAGDSNTGELFF. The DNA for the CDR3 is TGCGCCAGCAGCTTAACGGTATTGGGACTAGCGGGGGATTCGAACACCGGGGAGCTGTTTTTT.

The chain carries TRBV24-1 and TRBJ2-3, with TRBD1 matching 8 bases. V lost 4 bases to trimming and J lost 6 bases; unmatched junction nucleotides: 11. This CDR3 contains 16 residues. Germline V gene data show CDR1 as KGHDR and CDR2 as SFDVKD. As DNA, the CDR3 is TGTGCCACCAGTGAGCCCGGGACAGGCGTGCGGGATACGCAGTATTTT. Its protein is CATSEPGTGVRDTQYF.

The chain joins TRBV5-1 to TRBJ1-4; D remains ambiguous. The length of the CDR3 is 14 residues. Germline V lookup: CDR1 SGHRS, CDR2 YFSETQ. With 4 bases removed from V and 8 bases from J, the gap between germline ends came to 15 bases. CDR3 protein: CASSINFRWEKLFF. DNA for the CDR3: TGCGCCAGCAGCATCAATTTTAGATGGGAAAAACTGTTTTTT.

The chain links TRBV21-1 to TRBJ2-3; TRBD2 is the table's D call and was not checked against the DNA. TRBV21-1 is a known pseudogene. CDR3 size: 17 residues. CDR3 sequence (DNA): TGTGCCAGCAGCAAAGAGGTAGCGGGAGGGCCCACAGATACGCAGTATTTT. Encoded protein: CASSKEVAGGPTDTQYF.

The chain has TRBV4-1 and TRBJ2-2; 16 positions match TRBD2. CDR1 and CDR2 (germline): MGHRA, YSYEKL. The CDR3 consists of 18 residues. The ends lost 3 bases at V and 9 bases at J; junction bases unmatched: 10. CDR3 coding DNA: TGCGCCAGCAGCCAGGGACCTGGGACTAGCGGGAGGGCCCGGGAGCTGTTTTTT. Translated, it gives CASSQGPGTSGRARELFF.

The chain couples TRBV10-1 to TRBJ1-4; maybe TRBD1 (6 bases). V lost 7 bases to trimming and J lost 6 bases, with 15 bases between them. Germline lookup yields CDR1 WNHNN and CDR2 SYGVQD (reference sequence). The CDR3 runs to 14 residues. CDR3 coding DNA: TGCGCCAGCACTACCCGGACAGCTGATGAAAAACTGTTTTTT. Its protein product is CASTTRTADEKLFF.

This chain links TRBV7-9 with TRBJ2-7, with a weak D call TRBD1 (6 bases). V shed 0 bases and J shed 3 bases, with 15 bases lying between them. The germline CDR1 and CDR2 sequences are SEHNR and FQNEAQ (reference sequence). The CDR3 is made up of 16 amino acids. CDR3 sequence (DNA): TGTGCCAGCAGCTTAGCTAGCCCTCAGGGGAACTACGAGCAGTACTTC. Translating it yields CASSLASPQGNYEQYF. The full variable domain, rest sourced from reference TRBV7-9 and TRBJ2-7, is DTGVSQNPRHKITKRGQNVTFRCDPISEHNRLYWYRQTLGQGPEFLTYFQNEAQLEKSRLLSDRFSAERPKGSFSTLEIQRTEQGDSAMYLCASSLASPQGNYEQYFGPGTRLTVT.

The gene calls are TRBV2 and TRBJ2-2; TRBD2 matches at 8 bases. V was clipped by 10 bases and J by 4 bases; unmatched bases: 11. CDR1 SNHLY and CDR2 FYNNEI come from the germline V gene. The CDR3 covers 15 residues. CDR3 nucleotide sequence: TGTGCCACCAACAGCAGACTAGCGACCACCGGGGAGCTGTTTTTT. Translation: CATNSRLATTGELFF.

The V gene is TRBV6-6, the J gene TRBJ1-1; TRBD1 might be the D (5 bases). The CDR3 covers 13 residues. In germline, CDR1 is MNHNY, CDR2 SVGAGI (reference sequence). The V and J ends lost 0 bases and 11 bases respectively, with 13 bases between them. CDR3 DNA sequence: TGTGCCAGCAGTTACTCGTCCACGGAGGGGGCTTTCTTT. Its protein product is CASSYSSTEGAFF.

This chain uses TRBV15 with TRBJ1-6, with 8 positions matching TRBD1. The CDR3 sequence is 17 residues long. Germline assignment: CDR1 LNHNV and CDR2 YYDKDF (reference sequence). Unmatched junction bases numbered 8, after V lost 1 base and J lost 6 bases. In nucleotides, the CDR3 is TGTGCCACCAGCAGAGTGCGACAGGGGACTTTTAATTCACCCCTCCACTTT. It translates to CATSRVRQGTFNSPLHF.

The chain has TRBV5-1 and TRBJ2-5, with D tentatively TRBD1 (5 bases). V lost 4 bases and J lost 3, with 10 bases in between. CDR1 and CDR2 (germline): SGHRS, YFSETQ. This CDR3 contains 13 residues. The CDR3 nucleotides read TGCGCCAGCAGCCCAGGGCCGGAAGAGACCCAGTACTTC. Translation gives CASSPGPEETQYF.

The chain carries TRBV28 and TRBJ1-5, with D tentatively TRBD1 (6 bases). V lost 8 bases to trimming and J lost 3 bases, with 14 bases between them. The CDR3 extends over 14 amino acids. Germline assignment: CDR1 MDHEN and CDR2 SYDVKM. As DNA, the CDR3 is TGTGCCAGCTCCGGTGGGGGCCTCAATCAGCCCCAGCATTTT. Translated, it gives CASSGGGLNQPQHF. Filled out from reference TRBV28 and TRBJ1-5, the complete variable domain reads DVKVTQSSRYLVKRTGEKVFLECVQDMDHENMFWYRQDPGLGLRLIYFSYDVKMKEKGDIPEGYSVSREKKERFSLILESASTNQTSMYLCASSGGGLNQPQHFGDGTRLSIL.

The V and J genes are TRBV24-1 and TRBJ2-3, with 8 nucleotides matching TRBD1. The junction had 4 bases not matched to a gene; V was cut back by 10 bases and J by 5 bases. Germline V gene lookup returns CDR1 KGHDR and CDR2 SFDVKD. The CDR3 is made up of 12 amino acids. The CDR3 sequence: CATGQEGDTQYF. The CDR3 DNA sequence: TGTGCCACGGGACAGGAAGGAGATACGCAGTATTTT.

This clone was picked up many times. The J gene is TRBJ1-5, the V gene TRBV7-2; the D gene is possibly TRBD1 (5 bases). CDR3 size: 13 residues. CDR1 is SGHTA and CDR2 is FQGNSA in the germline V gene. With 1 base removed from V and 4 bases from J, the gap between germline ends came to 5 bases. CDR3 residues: CASSLDRNQPQHF. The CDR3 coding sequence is TGTGCCAGCAGCTTAGACAGGAATCAGCCCCAGCATTTT.

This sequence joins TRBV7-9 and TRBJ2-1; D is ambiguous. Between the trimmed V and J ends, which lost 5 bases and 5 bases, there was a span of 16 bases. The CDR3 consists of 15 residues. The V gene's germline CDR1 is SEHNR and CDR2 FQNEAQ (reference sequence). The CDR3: CASSLGLGWDNEQFF. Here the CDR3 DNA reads TGTGCCAGCAGCCTAGGGCTAGGCTGGGACAATGAGCAGTTCTTC.

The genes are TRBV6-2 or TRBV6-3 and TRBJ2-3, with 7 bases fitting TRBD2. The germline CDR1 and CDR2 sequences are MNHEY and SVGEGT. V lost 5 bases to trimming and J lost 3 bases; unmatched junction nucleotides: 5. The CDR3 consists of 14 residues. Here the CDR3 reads CASSGGLLTDTQYF. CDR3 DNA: TGTGCCAGCAGTGGGGGACTATTAACAGATACGCAGTATTTT.